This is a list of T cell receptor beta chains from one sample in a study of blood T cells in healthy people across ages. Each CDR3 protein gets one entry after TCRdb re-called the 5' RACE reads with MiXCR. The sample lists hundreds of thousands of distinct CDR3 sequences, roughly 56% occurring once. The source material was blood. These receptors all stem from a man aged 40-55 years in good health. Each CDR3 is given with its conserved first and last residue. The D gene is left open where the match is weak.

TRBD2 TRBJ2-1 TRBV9 CASSVVPSGGTNEQFF
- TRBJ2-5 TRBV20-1 CSARENRIPETQYF
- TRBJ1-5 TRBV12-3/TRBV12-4 CASSLGTREPQHF
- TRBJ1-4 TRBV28 CASSYHGSNEKLFF
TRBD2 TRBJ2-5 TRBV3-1 CASSQSGGVSKTQYF
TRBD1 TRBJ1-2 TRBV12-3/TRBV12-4 CASSARQGSIGGSLFYGYTF
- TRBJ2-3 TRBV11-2 CASSLGQLSTDTQYF
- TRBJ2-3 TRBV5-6 CASLGGIGWPDTQYF
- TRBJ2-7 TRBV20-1 CSATYRGLSYEQYF
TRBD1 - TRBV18 CASSPTGVDNEQYF
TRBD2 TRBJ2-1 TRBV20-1 CSARDSASGRAREQFF
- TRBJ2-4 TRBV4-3 CASSRVLAENIQYF
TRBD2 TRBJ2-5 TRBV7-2 CASSPTGFAGGETQYF
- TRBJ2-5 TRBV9 CASSVGGLEETQYF
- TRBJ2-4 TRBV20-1 CSARDREAKNIQYF
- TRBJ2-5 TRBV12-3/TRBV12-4 CASSFRLYVYNEQYF
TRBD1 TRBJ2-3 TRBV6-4 CASSDSAGGSTDTQYF
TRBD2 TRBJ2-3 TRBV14 CASSQDLTSGQPTDTQYF
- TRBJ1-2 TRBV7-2 CASSLRPRGGYGYTF
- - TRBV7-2 CASSLITGGLYNEQYF
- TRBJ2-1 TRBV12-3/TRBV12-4 CASSPTLEEQFF
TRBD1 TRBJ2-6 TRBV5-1 CASSFTGTGNGANVLTF
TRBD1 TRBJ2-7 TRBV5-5 CASSLGDRVVGEQYF
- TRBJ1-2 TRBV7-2 CASSFSTVPNYGYTF
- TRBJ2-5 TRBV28 CASSLTMPGGNEQYF
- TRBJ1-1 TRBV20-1 CSAINGEAINTEAFF
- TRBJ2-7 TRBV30 CAWGKSSYEQYF
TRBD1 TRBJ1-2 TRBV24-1 CATRDGQGAGGYTF
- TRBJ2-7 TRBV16 CASSQSPGEQYF
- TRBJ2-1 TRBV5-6 CASSRTNVFHEQFF
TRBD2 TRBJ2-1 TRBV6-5 CASSPPSGRANHEQFF
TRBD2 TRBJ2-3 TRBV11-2 CASSLRGGRNTQYF
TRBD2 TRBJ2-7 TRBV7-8 CASSLLATSGRSYEQYF
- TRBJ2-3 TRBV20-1 CSASLGVGITDTQYF
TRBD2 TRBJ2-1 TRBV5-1 CASSTDLAGRNEQFF
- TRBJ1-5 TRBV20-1 CSVLGGGTRTNQPQHF
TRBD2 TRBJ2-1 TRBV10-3 CAIRGSLRGGENEQFF
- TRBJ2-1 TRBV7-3 CASSSYGGPASEQFF
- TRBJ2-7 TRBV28 CASSTGPSRSYEQYF
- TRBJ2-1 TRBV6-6 CASSYERGEQFF
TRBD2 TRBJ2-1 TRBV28 CASSLSSSGNEQFF
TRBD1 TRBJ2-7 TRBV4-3 CASSQEPGQGAYEQYF
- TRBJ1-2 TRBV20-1 CSASGDGYTF
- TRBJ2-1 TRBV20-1 CSAARWGQGEQFF
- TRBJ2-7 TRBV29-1 CSAGVSYEQYF
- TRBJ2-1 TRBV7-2 CASSPPGRYNEQFF
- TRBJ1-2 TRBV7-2 CASSNRVGGNYGYTF
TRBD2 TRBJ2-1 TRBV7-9 CATGTSFFEQFF
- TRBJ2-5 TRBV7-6 CASGPLGYGSGTQYF
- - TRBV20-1 CSARDGTDQETQYF